One sample yielded the 32 T cell receptor beta chains listed below, sequenced in a study of immune evolution from preneoplasia to lung adenocarcinoma (dated by TCRdb to about 2021). The method was the immunoSEQ multiplex PCR assay. TCRdb stores this immuneACCESS table with in-frame sequences only. Part of the clones is absent; in the studies checked, under half of the shortfall reflects unresolved V genes, and no reason is known for the rest. In this sample the table shows 25,000 to 30,000 clones, just under 75% of which occur a single time. The top ten hold 5.7% of the sample. The sequencing sample was made of FFPE invasive lung adenocarcinoma tissue. The cell subset or site label here, explained by the study, means: frankly invasive lung adenocarcinoma (ADC). All receptors derive from a person aged 55-75 years with invasive lung adenocarcinoma. Some clones in this sample may be carry-over from other donors' samples.

V is TRBV6-6 and J is TRBJ1-1, with a weak D call TRBD1 (5 bases). Germline V gene data show CDR1 as MNHNY and CDR2 as SVGAGI (reference sequence). The CDR3 sequence is 15 residues long. V was pared by 0 bases and J by 4 bases, with 12 bases between. Written as DNA, the CDR3 is TGTGCCAGCAGTTACTCGATCTCTGGGGCCACTGAAGCTTTCTTT. This encodes CASSYSISGATEAFF.

The chain carries TRBV30 and TRBJ1-5; D is possibly TRBD1 (5 bases). Deletions cut 0 bases from V and 7 bases from J, with 13 bases between. The CDR3 extends over 14 amino acids. Germline V gives CDR1 GTSNPN, CDR2 SVGIG (reference sequence). The CDR3 spells CAWSVSGRRQPQHF. In nucleotides, the CDR3 is TGTGCCTGGAGTGTATCAGGGCGGAGGCAGCCCCAGCATTTT. Full variable domain (missing parts from reference TRBV30 and TRBJ1-5): SQTIHQWPATLVQPVGSPLSLECTVEGTSNPNLYWYRQAAGRGLQLLFYSVGIGQISSEVPQNLSASRPQDRQFILSSKKLLLSDSGFYLCAWSVSGRRQPQHFGDGTRLSIL.

This clone was picked up one time. The junction differs from germline at one of its ends, possibly a read error. The chain employs TRBV7-2 and TRBJ1-5; no clear D. The germline CDR1 and CDR2 sequences are SGHTA and FQGNSA. This CDR3 has 14 residues. CDR3 sequence (DNA): TGTGCCAGCAGTTTAGAATGGCGGGGTCAGCCCCAGCATTTT. Protein sequence: CASSLEWRGQPQHF.

This chain uses TRBV7-9 with TRBJ2-1; maybe TRBD2 (5 bases). CDR1 SEHNR and CDR2 FQNEAQ come from the germline V gene (reference sequence). This CDR3 has 14 residues. V was pared by 7 bases and J by 5 bases, with 15 bases between. CDR3 DNA sequence: TGTGCCAGCAAGAGGGCAGAATTAGACAATGAGCAGTTCTTC. It encodes CASKRAELDNEQFF.

This clone occurred a few times. The rearrangement uses TRBV27 and TRBJ1-3; unclear D gene. Trimming pared 3 bases from V and 4 bases from J, leaving 13 bases between. Germline V gives CDR1 MNHEY, CDR2 SMNVEV (reference sequence). This CDR3 region has 15 residues. The CDR3 protein is CASSFTSGTGNTIYF. CDR3 nucleotide sequence: TGTGCCAGCAGTTTTACGTCGGGCACCGGAAACACCATATATTTT.

This clone has more than one count but fewer than ten. The rearrangement joins TRBV9 to TRBJ1-1; TRBD1 matches at 7 bases. The V and J ends lost 3 bases and 3 bases, in that order; junction bases with no gene match: 5. Germline V gene sequence: CDR1 SGDLS, CDR2 YYNGEE. The CDR3 runs to 14 residues. Here the CDR3 reads CASSGWDSHTEAFF. The DNA for the CDR3 is TGTGCCAGCAGCGGATGGGACAGCCACACTGAAGCTTTCTTT.

The chain combines TRBV7-2 with TRBJ1-5, with D possibly TRBD1 on 5 matching bases. Germline values: CDR1 SGHTA, CDR2 FQGNSA. V lost 10 bases to trimming and J lost 7 bases, with 17 bases between them. The CDR3 length is 13 residues. Here the CDR3 reads CATQEGPGQPQHF. CDR3 DNA sequence: TGTGCCACCCAGGAGGGACCGGGGCAGCCCCAGCATTTT.

This chain connects TRBV9 to TRBJ2-1; TRBD2 matches 10 bases. The trim removed 0 bases at V and 7 bases at J, leaving 4 bases unmatched. The length of the CDR3 is 15 residues. CDR1 is SGDLS, CDR2 YYNGEE, per germline. CDR3 sequence (DNA): TGTGCCAGCAGCGTAGGGCTAGCGGGAGTGAATGAGCAGTTCTTC. Translating it yields CASSVGLAGVNEQFF.

The rearrangement uses TRBV6-6 and TRBJ1-5, with 9 bases identical to TRBD1. Germline V gene data show CDR1 as MNHNY and CDR2 as SVGAGI (reference sequence). V lost 5 bases to trimming and J lost 4 bases; unmatched junction nucleotides: 6. This CDR3 is 15 amino acids long. This chain's CDR3 is CASSAPTGGNQPQHF. In DNA form, the CDR3 reads TGTGCCAGCAGTGCCCCGACAGGGGGTAATCAGCCCCAGCATTTT.

This chain joins TRBV14 and TRBJ2-7, with 13 bases fitting TRBD2. This CDR3 has 16 residues. CDR1 is SGHDN and CDR2 is FVKESK in the germline V gene. V was pared by 5 bases and J by 3 bases, with 7 bases of the junction left unmatched. CDR3 protein: CASSETGTSGNYEQYF. The CDR3 DNA reads as TGTGCCAGCAGCGAAACCGGGACTAGCGGGAACTACGAGCAGTACTTC.

The chain combines TRBV28 with TRBJ1-3; no definite D call. The length of the CDR3 is 15 residues. Deletions cut 3 bases from V and 4 bases from J, with 13 bases between. Germline V CDR1 and CDR2: MDHEN, SYDVKM. The CDR3 is CASSFLGKAGNTIYF. The DNA of the CDR3 is TGTGCCAGCAGTTTTCTCGGAAAAGCGGGAAACACCATATATTTT.

The chain carries TRBV4-2 and TRBJ2-5; possibly TRBD2 for D (5 bases). The V end lost 5 bases, the J end lost 5 bases, and 9 bases lay between the germline ends. The CDR3 has 12 amino acids. CDR1 and CDR2 (germline): LGHNA, YNFKEQ. CDR3 residues: CASSSGMETQYF. The CDR3 DNA sequence: TGTGCCAGCAGCTCCGGGATGGAGACCCAGTACTTC.

As to this clone: This could be a read error, since a much larger clone is one nucleotide away. The CDR3, as DNA: TGTGTCAGCTCACCACCAGGGGTGTGGGGCTACACCTTC. This encodes CVSSPPGVWGYTF. The chain carries TRBV18 and TRBJ1-2; D possibly corresponds to TRBD1 (6 bases). The CDR3 has 13 residues. Germline values: CDR1 KGHSH, CDR2 LQKENI. The complete variable domain, with remaining parts taken from reference TRBV18 and TRBJ1-2, reads NAGVMQNPRHLVRRRGQEARLRCSPMKGHSHVYWYRQLPEEGLKFMVYLQKENIIDESGMPKERFSAEFPKEGPSILRIQQVVRGDSAAYFCVSSPPGVWGYTFGSGTRLTVV.

The gene calls are TRBV4-1 and TRBJ2-1, with a weak D call TRBD2 (6 bases). This CDR3 spans 15 amino acids. The V end lost 1 base, the J end lost 2 bases, and 9 bases lay between the germline ends. The germline V gene encodes CDR1 MGHRA and CDR2 YSYEKL. CDR3 DNA: TGCGCCAGCAGCCAAGTCGGCGGGACCTACAATGAGCAGTTCTTC. It encodes CASSQVGGTYNEQFF.

This chain connects TRBV7-8 to TRBJ1-1; D not certain. V was trimmed by 1 base and J by 3 bases, leaving 12 bases between them. CDR1 and CDR2 (germline): SGHVS, FQNEAQ. The CDR3 consists of 15 residues. The CDR3 DNA reads as TGTGCCAGCAGCTTAGTAAGCAGGTCCGACACTGAAGCTTTCTTT. It yields the protein CASSLVSRSDTEAFF.

This clone appeared a few times. The chain joins TRBV20-1 to TRBJ2-1; TRBD2 is a possible D gene (7 bases). V was trimmed by 5 bases and J by 16 bases, leaving 18 bases between them. Germline lookup yields CDR1 DFQATT and CDR2 SNEGSKA (reference sequence). The CDR3 contains 11 residues. The CDR3, as DNA: TGCAGTGCTCACTTACCGGGGGGCGCTTTCTTC. Protein sequence: CSAHLPGGAFF.

This rearrangement joins TRBV20-1 to TRBJ2-7; no clear D gene. With 3 bases removed from V and 7 bases from J, the gap between germline ends came to 10 bases. Germline CDR1 reads DFQATT; CDR2 reads SNEGSKA (reference sequence). There are 11 residues in the CDR3. The DNA of the CDR3 is TGCAGTGCTAGTTTGTTGGAAGAGCAGTACTTC. It specifies CSASLLEEQYF.

By share of the sample, this clone is medium-sized. The V call is TRBV28, the J call TRBJ2-5, with 10 bases aligning to TRBD1. The CDR3 totals 15 residues. The germline V gene has CDR1 MDHEN and CDR2 SYDVKM. J was trimmed by 3 bases and V by 4 bases; bases with no gene match: 5. CDR3 sequence: CASSYGGTGEETQYF. CDR3 nucleotide sequence: TGTGCCAGCAGTTACGGTGGGACAGGGGAAGAGACCCAGTACTTC.

The chain uses TRBV7-9 and TRBJ1-1; D is perhaps TRBD1 (6 bases). The V gene's germline CDR1 is SEHNR and CDR2 FQNEAQ (reference sequence). The length of the CDR3 is 13 residues. Between the trimmed V and J ends, which lost 3 bases and 4 bases, there was a span of 9 bases. This CDR3 reads CASSFRGPTEAFF. The CDR3, as DNA: TGTGCCAGCAGCTTCAGGGGCCCCACTGAAGCTTTCTTT.

V and J are TRBV19 and TRBJ2-7, with D perhaps TRBD1 or TRBD2 (5 bases each). V lost 5 bases and J 2 bases, leaving 13 bases between the germline ends. The germline CDR1 and CDR2 sequences are LNHDA and SQIVND (reference sequence). This CDR3 has 14 residues. CDR3 nucleotide sequence: TGTGCCAGTAGTCTCGCCGGGACCGCCTACGAGCAGTACTTC. Translated, it gives CASSLAGTAYEQYF.

V is TRBV7-8 and J is TRBJ1-1; TRBD1 is a possible D gene (6 bases). V was pared by 1 base and J by 4 bases, with 13 bases between. The CDR3 has 15 amino acids. In germline, CDR1 is SGHVS, CDR2 FQNEAQ. The CDR3 bases are TGTGCCAGCAGCTTAGGAGTACAGGGAGGCACTGAAGCTTTCTTT. Its protein is CASSLGVQGGTEAFF.

The gene calls are TRBV5-1 and TRBJ2-7; 7 nucleotides agree with TRBD1. Germline CDR1 and CDR2: SGHRS and YFSETQ. CDR3 size: 14 residues. V lost 5 bases and J lost 1; bases outside the gene matches: 6. CDR3 sequence (DNA): TGCGCCAGCAGTCTGCAGGGGGAATCCTACGAGCAGTACTTC. Protein: CASSLQGESYEQYF.

The chain uses TRBV29-1 and TRBJ1-1, with 11 bases fitting TRBD1. Germline values: CDR1 SQVTM, CDR2 ANQGSEA. Germline trimming cut 6 bases from V and 6 bases from J; bases unmatched to any gene: 6. The CDR3 totals 13 residues. The CDR3 is CSVGQGDRAEAFF. The CDR3, as DNA: TGCAGCGTGGGACAGGGGGATAGGGCTGAAGCTTTCTTT. Supplemented by reference TRBV29-1 and TRBJ1-1, the full variable domain reads SAVISQKPSRDICQRGTSLTIQCQVDSQVTMMFWYRQQPGQSLTLIATANQGSEATYESGFVIDKFPISRPNLTFSTLTVSNMSPEDSSIYLCSVGQGDRAEAFFGQGTRLTVV.

The chain uses TRBV5-1 and TRBJ2-3; no reliable D call. This CDR3 contains 13 residues. CDR1 is SGHRS and CDR2 is YFSETQ in the germline V gene. The V end was cut by 5 bases, the J end by 3 bases, with 10 bases between. CDR3 sequence: CASRADGTDTQYF. In DNA, the CDR3 is TGCGCCAGCAGAGCCGACGGGACAGATACGCAGTATTTT.

In this sample, this clone turned up a few times. V and J are TRBV10-3 and TRBJ2-3; TRBD1 matches 8 bases. The V gene's germline CDR1 is ENHRY and CDR2 SYGVKD. The ends lost 6 bases at V and 2 bases at J; junction bases unmatched: 4. The CDR3 is made up of 14 amino acids. The CDR3 bases are TGTGCCATCAGCGGACAGGGATTCACAGATACGCAGTATTTT. Its protein product is CAISGQGFTDTQYF.

This chain connects TRBV16 to TRBJ2-7, with D possibly matching TRBD2 (6 bases). The CDR3 runs to 11 residues. Germline loops: CDR1 KGHSY, CDR2 FQNENV. V gave up 4 bases and J gave up 9 bases, with 10 bases separating them. Here the CDR3 DNA reads TGTGCCAGCAGCCGGGGAGCGGGGCAGTACTTC. It translates to CASSRGAGQYF. The complete variable domain, with remaining parts taken from reference TRBV16 and TRBJ2-7, reads GEEVAQTPKHLVRGEGQKAKLYCAPIKGHSYVFWYQQVLKNEFKFLISFQNENVFDETGMPKERFSAKCLPNSPCSLEIQATKLEDSAVYFCASSRGAGQYFGPGTRLTVT.

The chain uses TRBV7-5 and TRBJ2-7; TRBD2 reflects the table's D call only, with no check against the DNA. TRBV7-5 counts as a pseudogene. The CDR3 sequence is 15 residues long. CDR3 coding DNA: TGTGTCAGAAGCGGAGGGGTTAGCGTATCCTACGAGCAGTACTTC. It codes for CVRSGGVSVSYEQYF.

The J gene is TRBJ2-2, the V gene TRBV7-3, with 7 bases matching TRBD2. The CDR3 covers 14 residues. Trimming cost V 5 bases and J 4 bases; bases outside gene matches: 4. Germline V lookup: CDR1 SGHTA, CDR2 FQGTGA. CDR3 bases: TGTGCCAGCAGCCTGGGGGGGGGCACCGGGGAGCTGTTTTTT. Protein sequence: CASSLGGGTGELFF.

The rearrangement joins TRBV7-9 to TRBJ2-7; 10 nucleotides line up with TRBD1. V lost 3 bases to trimming and J lost 3 bases; unmatched junction nucleotides: 2. The CDR3 is made up of 14 amino acids. Germline V gene data show CDR1 as SEHNR and CDR2 as FQNEAQ (reference sequence). The CDR3 reads CASSLTGGSYEQYF. The DNA of the CDR3 is TGTGCCAGCAGCTTGACAGGGGGCAGCTACGAGCAGTACTTC.

V gene TRBV9 combines with J gene TRBJ1-3, with D maybe TRBD1 (6 bases). Looked up from germline, CDR1 is SGDLS and CDR2 is YYNGEE. Trimming left V 4 bases short and J 2 bases short, with 16 bases between. The CDR3 consists of 16 residues. DNA for the CDR3: TGTGCCAGCAGCTCTCAGGGGAATTCTGCTGGAAACACCATATATTTT. This encodes CASSSQGNSAGNTIYF.

This clone was seen a few times. The chain links TRBV19 to TRBJ2-2, with D possibly matching TRBD1 (7 bases). The CDR3 length is 17 residues. From germline, CDR1 is LNHDA and CDR2 SQIVND (reference sequence). Trimming took off 9 bases at V and 3 bases at J, with 23 bases between the two ends. The CDR3 protein is CASTGRQGGQYTGELFF. Here the CDR3 DNA reads TGTGCCAGCACGGGGAGACAGGGAGGTCAATACACCGGGGAGCTGTTTTTT.

This CDR3 is CASSMGQSYNEQFF. The CDR3 DNA is TGTGCCAGCAGTATGGGACAGAGCTACAATGAGCAGTTCTTC. This sequence joins TRBV7-3 and TRBJ2-1, with 7 positions matching TRBD1. V was pared by 6 bases and J by 3 bases, with 5 bases of the junction left unmatched. The germline V gene has CDR1 SGHTA and CDR2 FQGTGA. This CDR3 contains 14 residues.